This T cell receptor (beta chain) was recorded in a study of radiation and T cells in renal cell carcinoma. The CDR3 is 13 residues long. Germline V gene data show CDR1 as SGHNT and CDR2 as YYREEE (reference sequence). The V end lost 4 bases, the J end lost 6 bases, and 11 bases lay between the germline ends. Treatment here: treatment-naive control, cytoreductive nephrectomy. Control tumors came from a handful of females and 11 males, aged roughly 35 to 82. The table came from immunoSEQ multiplex PCR; TCRdb's copy has only in-frame clones and leaves some out. The repertoire holds 14,000 or so clones, around 50% seen once, with around 13% in the top ten. Whole-study results and caveats: Dominant CDR3 motifs were more common in irradiated tumors than controls. Sampling covered only roughly 1 g of each tumor.

A word on this clone: Its antigen remains unidentified.

This rearrangement joins TRBV5-4 to TRBJ2-1; no clear D. The sequence was collected from a middle-aged man with renal cell carcinoma. The specimen comprised tumor tissue, sampled from a patient whose treatment was nephrectomy without radiotherapy. The CDR3 loop is CASSPPWGNEQFF. CDR3 DNA: TGTGCCAGCAGCCCACCTTGGGGCAATGAGCAGTTCTTC.